Below, 13 T cell receptor beta chains from the same sample are listed, as sequenced in a study of a mutant IDH1 vaccine in newly diagnosed glioma. TCRdb's copy holds only in-frame clones and misses some; the assay was immunoSEQ multiplex PCR. The sample has around 24,000 clones; about 92% are singletons. Sample time point: baseline, week 1 (first vaccination visit). Sample treatment: pre-vaccination baseline after standard-of-care therapy. Specimen: PBMCs, collected from a glioma patient treated with radiotherapy, temozolomide or both. These receptors came from a middle-aged man with glioma.

This sequence joins TRBV6-1 and TRBJ1-4; D unclear. The CDR3 loop spans 15 amino acids. V lost 6 bases to trimming and J lost 1 base, with 12 bases between them. Per the germline V gene, CDR1 is MNHNS and CDR2 is SASEGT. The CDR3, as DNA: TGTGCCAGCAGACCGTGGGGAGTAACTAATGAAAAACTGTTTTTT. It yields the protein CASRPWGVTNEKLFF.

The rearrangement joins TRBV2 to TRBJ2-5; D remains ambiguous. Deletions cut 6 bases from V and 5 bases from J, with 10 bases between. CDR1 SNHLY and CDR2 FYNNEI come from the germline V gene. There are 12 residues in the CDR3. For the CDR3, the DNA is TGTGCCAGCAGAGGGTACCGGGAGACCCAGTACTTC. Translating gives CASRGYRETQYF.

This clone has a single count. The rearrangement uses TRBV6-1 and TRBJ2-2; D gene uncertain. Germline V gene lookup returns CDR1 MNHNS and CDR2 SASEGT. The CDR3 spans 13 residues. Trimming took 3 bases from V and 4 from J, leaving 6 bases between them. The CDR3 coding sequence is TGTGCCAGCAGTGACTTTCCCACCGGGGAGCTGTTTTTT. Translating it yields CASSDFPTGELFF.

The rearrangement uses TRBV5-1 and TRBJ2-4; D is possibly TRBD2 (5 bases). The CDR3 runs 15 residues. Trimming pared 0 bases from V and 7 bases from J, leaving 14 bases between. The germline V gene has CDR1 SGHRS and CDR2 YFSETQ. The CDR3 reads CASSLAHGSDNIQYF. CDR3 DNA sequence: TGCGCCAGCAGCTTGGCCCATGGTAGCGACAACATTCAGTACTTC.

V usage is TRBV7-2 and J usage is TRBJ1-1, with TRBD1 matching 8 bases. V shed 5 bases and J 1 base; nucleotides not matched to a gene: 12. The CDR3 is made up of 17 amino acids. Germline CDR1 is SGHTA and CDR2 is FQGNSA. The CDR3 nucleotides read TGTGCCAGCAGCCCCCCCCGGGGACAGGCTAAGAACACTGAAGCTTTCTTT. Translated: CASSPPRGQAKNTEAFF.

The V call is TRBV7-2, the J call TRBJ1-2, with no clear D. The CDR3 runs to 12 residues. Germline V lookup: CDR1 SGHTA, CDR2 FQGNSA. The V end was cut by 5 bases, the J end by 8 bases, with 12 bases between. DNA of the CDR3: TGTGCCAGCAGCCATTCGGGTATGGGCTACACCTTC. Protein sequence: CASSHSGMGYTF.

The chain has TRBV6-5 and TRBJ1-2; D may be TRBD1 (6 bases). The germline V gene encodes CDR1 MNHEY and CDR2 SVGAGI. The CDR3 totals 14 residues. Trimming took off 5 bases at V and 8 bases at J, with 18 bases between the two ends. Here the CDR3 DNA reads TGTGCCAGCAGTGCGCAGGGGACGGTGGGAGGCTACACCTTC. Amino acids: CASSAQGTVGGYTF.

The J gene is TRBJ2-7, the V gene TRBV7-2, with TRBD2 identical over 9 bases. Per the germline V gene, CDR1 is SGHTA and CDR2 is FQGNSA. Trimming took 3 bases from V and 3 from J; bases not matched to a gene: 3. CDR3 length: 14 amino acids. This CDR3 reads CASSFAGGGYEQYF. CDR3 coding DNA: TGTGCCAGCAGCTTTGCGGGAGGGGGCTACGAGCAGTACTTC.

CDR3 protein: CATDDARPRPGYTEAFF. The CDR3 DNA is TGTGCCACCGACGACGCTAGACCGCGACCAGGCTACACTGAAGCTTTCTTT. The rearrangement joins TRBV2 to TRBJ1-1; D is unclear. Trimming left V 10 bases short and J 3 bases short, with 27 bases between. From germline, CDR1 is SNHLY and CDR2 FYNNEI. CDR3 length: 17 amino acids. The entire variable domain, with the rest obtained from reference TRBV2 and TRBJ1-1, is as follows: EPEVTQTPSHQVTQMGQEVILRCVPISNHLYFYWYRQILGQKVEFLVSFYNNEISEKSEIFDDQFSVERPDGSNFTLKIRSTKLEDSAMYFCATDDARPRPGYTEAFFGQGTRLTVV.

The chain has TRBV5-1 and TRBJ2-3; D call uncertain. The CDR3 covers 12 residues. V lost 0 bases and J 6 bases, leaving 5 bases between the germline ends. CDR1 SGHRS and CDR2 YFSETQ come from the germline V gene. The CDR3 DNA follows: TGCGCCAGCAGCTTGGTTGGGGATACGCAGTATTTT. Translated: CASSLVGDTQYF.

This clone showed up just a few times. The CDR3 here is CASSPQLDALLNYGYTF. CDR3 bases: TGTGCCAGCTCACCACAGTTAGACGCGCTCCTTAACTATGGCTACACCTTC. The V and J genes are TRBV18 and TRBJ1-2; unclear D gene. This CDR3 contains 17 residues. Germline CDR1 and CDR2: KGHSH and LQKENI. V shed 1 base and J shed 1 base, with 16 bases lying between them. Variable domain in full (rest from reference TRBV18 and TRBJ1-2): NAGVMQNPRHLVRRRGQEARLRCSPMKGHSHVYWYRQLPEEGLKFMVYLQKENIIDESGMPKERFSAEFPKEGPSILRIQQVVRGDSAAYFCASSPQLDALLNYGYTFGSGTRLTVV.

The rearrangement links TRBV28 to TRBJ1-5; D call uncertain. Germline values: CDR1 MDHEN, CDR2 SYDVKM. V lost 7 bases, J lost 3 bases, and 16 bases lay in between. CDR3 length equals 15 residues. Written as DNA, the CDR3 is TGTGCCAGCACCTTGGAGGGTTGGAACAATCAGCCCCAGCATTTT. This encodes CASTLEGWNNQPQHF.

The V gene is TRBV5-1, the J gene TRBJ2-1; possible D gene TRBD1, 6 bases. This CDR3 spans 12 amino acids. Germline lookup yields CDR1 SGHRS and CDR2 YFSETQ. V dropped 0 bases and J dropped 15 bases, with 13 bases sitting between them. In DNA form, the CDR3 reads TGCGCCAGCAGCTTGGGGGGTCTAGGGGGGTTCTTC. Translated, it gives CASSLGGLGGFF. The complete variable domain, with remaining parts taken from reference TRBV5-1 and TRBJ2-1, reads KAGVTQTPRYLIKTRGQQVTLSCSPISGHRSVSWYQQTPGQGLQFLFEYFSETQRNKGNFPGRFSGRQFSNSRSEMNVSTLELGDSALYLCASSLGGLGGFFGPGTRLTVL.